The entry below describes one TCR beta chain. The antigen is unknown. In the PCR, 60 Vbeta and 13 Jbeta primers were used. TCRdb's table, derived via immunoSEQ multiplex PCR, lists solely in-frame clones and lacks some. The repertoire consists of roughly 220,000 clones, with 70% occurring once and the leading ten covering around 3%. The data derive from a study of cytomegalovirus exposure and HLA in healthy donors. General study findings and limits: As a later analysis revealed, the rate of TCR association differed by HLA locus, with DRB1 most and HLA-C fewest.

The ends were cut back, 5 bases at V and 4 bases at J, with 24 bases in the middle. The germline V gene has CDR1 MDHEN and CDR2 SYDVKM. This CDR3 contains 17 residues. The sample consisted of PBMCs. The TCR comes from a man aged 40-49 years in good health and CMV-seropositive. The chain combines TRBV28 with TRBJ2-7; D is possibly TRBD1 (6 bases). The CDR3 DNA is TGTGCCAGCAGTCCATCCCTGGGGGCACCCTCGGCGTACGAGCAGTACTTC. As protein: CASSPSLGAPSAYEQYF.